The rows below give T cell receptor beta chains drawn from one sample of a study of lymphopenia after photon versus proton radiotherapy. Some clones are missing from TCRdb's copy, which holds only in-frame ones; the method was immunoSEQ multiplex PCR. Of about 17,000 clones in the sample, approximately 80% were seen once. The sequenced sample was peripheral blood, obtained from a patient treated with proton-based radiotherapy. These TCRs come from a man between 65 and 85 years old with pancreatic cancer. CDR3s include the opening cysteine and the closing phenylalanine or tryptophan. The order of the fields is V gene, D gene, J gene, CDR3 length, CDR3 protein. D genes are given only for firm matches.

>TRBV11-2|NA|TRBJ2-1|16
CASSLSRRGAYNEQFF
>TRBV5-1|TRBD1|TRBJ1-2|13
CASSLTGDYGYTF
>TRBV7-1|NA|TRBJ1-2|16
CASSLRTGILVYGYTF
>TRBV7-2|TRBD1|TRBJ1-4|16
CASSFNSGGQGEKLFF
>TRBV19|NA|TRBJ2-2|11
CASSMGGELFF
>TRBV5-8|NA|TRBJ2-7|13
CASRARGRYEQYF
>TRBV11-2|NA|NA|11
CASSLAYEQYF
>TRBV11-2|TRBD2|TRBJ2-3|16
CASSLDRAGGRDTQYF
>TRBV6-5|TRBD1|TRBJ1-2|14
CASSLQGADYGYTF
>TRBV7-2|NA|TRBJ1-1|20
CASSLAPAQGGFGMNTEAFF
>TRBV6-1|TRBD2|TRBJ2-7|14
CASGIAGGPYEQYF
>TRBV6-5|NA|TRBJ1-1|14
CASTDPSSNTEAFF
>TRBV10-2|NA|TRBJ1-2|14
CASSEKGIGYGYTF
>TRBV4-1|NA|TRBJ1-3|14
CASSQGAGRNTIYF
>TRBV7-9|TRBD1|TRBJ1-4|14
CASSFGTGNEKLFF
>TRBV28|NA|TRBJ2-6|16
CASKIGTLSGANVLTF
>TRBV10-2|NA|TRBJ1-2|13
CASSDAGVYGYTF
>TRBV7-9|NA|TRBJ2-7|10
CASSNYEQYF
>TRBV2|NA|TRBJ2-3|14
CASSGGQGTDTQYF
>TRBV5-1|TRBD2|TRBJ2-1|16
CASSLGSGGRNNEQFF
>TRBV19|TRBD2|TRBJ2-1|16
CASSTTSGGTINEQFF
>TRBV15|TRBD2|TRBJ2-1|17
CATSRVLGEGTYNEQFF
>TRBV28|NA|TRBJ2-4|15
CASRPEGGGGNIQYF
>TRBV11-2|NA|TRBJ1-3|14
CASSLGGFGNTIYF
>TRBV2|NA|TRBJ2-3|15
CASSEERRRADTQYF
>TRBV19|TRBD1|TRBJ1-5|17
CASTDRGRNGGNQPQHF